This TCR beta chain was sequenced in a study of blood T cell repertoires in COVID-19. Trimming took off 5 bases at V and 5 bases at J, with 16 bases between the two ends. The CDR3 is 16 amino acids. Germline-derived CDR1 and CDR2 are SGHVS and FQNEAQ. Only in-frame clones appear in the TCRdb table, and some are missing; sequencing was by immunoSEQ multiplex PCR. The sample contains approximately 250,000 clones, around four fifths of which appear only once. Sequencing used peripheral blood. This TCR came from a woman aged 55-69 years with active or convalescent COVID-19. V is TRBV7-8 and J is TRBJ1-6; D is uncertain. CDR3 in amino acids: CASSHLEGMDNSPLHF. CDR3 bases: TGTGCCAGCAGCCACCTAGAGGGAATGGATAATTCACCCCTCCACTTT.